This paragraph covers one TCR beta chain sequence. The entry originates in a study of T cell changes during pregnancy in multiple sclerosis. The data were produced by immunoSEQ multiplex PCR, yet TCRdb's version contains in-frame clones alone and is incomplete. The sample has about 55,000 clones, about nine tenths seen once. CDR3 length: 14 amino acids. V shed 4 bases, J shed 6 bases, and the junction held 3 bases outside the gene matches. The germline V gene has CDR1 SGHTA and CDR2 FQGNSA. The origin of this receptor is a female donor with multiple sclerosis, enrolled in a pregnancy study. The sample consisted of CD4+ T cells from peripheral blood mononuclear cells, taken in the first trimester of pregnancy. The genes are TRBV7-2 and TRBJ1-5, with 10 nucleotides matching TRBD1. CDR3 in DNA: TGTGCCAGCAGCTCGACAGGGGGCGGTCAGCCCCAGCATTTT. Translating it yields CASSSTGGGQPQHF.